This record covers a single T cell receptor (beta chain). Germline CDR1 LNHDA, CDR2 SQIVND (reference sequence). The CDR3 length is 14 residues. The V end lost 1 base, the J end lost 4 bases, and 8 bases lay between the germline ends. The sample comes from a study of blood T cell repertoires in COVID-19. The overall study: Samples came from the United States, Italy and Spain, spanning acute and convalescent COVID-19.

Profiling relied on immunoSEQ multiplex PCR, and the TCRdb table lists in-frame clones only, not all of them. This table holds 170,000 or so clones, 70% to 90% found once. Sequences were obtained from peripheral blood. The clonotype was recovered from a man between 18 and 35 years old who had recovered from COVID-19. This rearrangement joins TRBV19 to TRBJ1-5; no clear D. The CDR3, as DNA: TGTGCCAGTAGTATAGGGGCAGAGAATCAGCCCCAGCATTTT. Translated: CASSIGAENQPQHF.